This is a list of T cell receptor beta chains from one sample in a study of T cell repertoires in cytomegalovirus infection. Their cognate antigens are unknown. TCRdb reanalysed the reads using MiXCR and keeps one entry per CDR3 protein. The sample yields 360,000 or so distinct CDR3 sequences, 34% seen once. Here the sequenced sample was cultured PBMCs, taken from culture after CMV antigen stimulation. These TCRs come from a human donor in good health (CMV status not recorded). Some clones in this sample may be carry-over from other donors' samples. CDR3s include the opening cysteine and the closing phenylalanine or tryptophan. A D gene is named only where the DNA matches it firmly. The size entry is marked missing in some rows and otherwise reads once, few, many or a size class.

abundance	d_gene	v_gene	j_gene	CDR3nt	CDR3aa
many	-	TRBV7-2	TRBJ2-3	TGTGCCAGCAGCTTAGAAGCCAGGGCGGCAGATACGCAGTATTTT	CASSLEARAADTQYF
-	-	TRBV7-8	TRBJ1-2	TGTGCCAGCAGCAGGGCAATTCGGGCGACGGGCTACACCTTC	CASSRAIRATGYTF
few	-	TRBV15	TRBJ2-5	TGTGCCACCAGCAGAGATCGCGGCAGTCTAGAGACCCAGTACTTC	CATSRDRGSLETQYF
few	TRBD2	TRBV28	TRBJ2-1	TGTGCCAGCAGTGGGACTAGCGGGAGGCCCGCCTACAATGAGCAGTTCTTC	CASSGTSGRPAYNEQFF
few	TRBD2	TRBV6-4	TRBJ2-2	TGTGCCAGCAGCAATTTAGCGGGAGGGCCGCAGACCGGGGAGCTGTTTTTT	CASSNLAGGPQTGELFF
-	TRBD2	TRBV11-3	TRBJ2-5	TGTGCCAGCAGCATGGGACTAGCGGGAGCTGAGACCCAGTACTTC	CASSMGLAGAETQYF
-	-	TRBV6-1	TRBJ1-1	TGTGCCAGCAGTACCTCCGGGGCCCCAAACACTGAAGCTTTCTTT	CASSTSGAPNTEAFF
-	TRBD2	TRBV27	TRBJ2-1	TGTGCCAGCAGTTTGGTCCGGGAGGGGCCCAATGAGCAGTTCTTC	CASSLVREGPNEQFF
once	-	TRBV6-2/TRBV6-3	TRBJ1-5	TGTGCCAGCCGTCCCACGACAAACAGCCCATATAGCAATCAGCCCCAGCATTTT	CASRPTTNSPYSNQPQHF
-	-	TRBV28	TRBJ2-7	TGTGCCAGCAGTTTACCCGGACTGAAGTACGAGCAGTACTTC	CASSLPGLKYEQYF
-	TRBD1	TRBV11-2	TRBJ1-5	TGTGCCAGCAGCCCAACAGGGGCCAGCAATCAGCCCCAGCATTTT	CASSPTGASNQPQHF
-	TRBD2	TRBV20-1	TRBJ2-3	TGCAGTGCTAGACGGGCGGGAGATCTTAATACGCAGTATTTT	CSARRAGDLNTQYF
many	-	TRBV7-2	TRBJ1-1	TGTGCCAGCAGCTTAGGTGGGAGCGCTGAAGCTTTCTTT	CASSLGGSAEAFF
-	-	TRBV19	TRBJ1-5	TGTGCCAGTAGTCCTCCAGGTTATAGCAATCAGCCCCAGCATTTT	CASSPPGYSNQPQHF
-	-	TRBV7-9	TRBJ1-2	TGTGCCAGCAGCTTCGGGACAACCTATGGCTACACCTTC	CASSFGTTYGYTF
-	-	TRBV20-1	TRBJ2-5	TGCAGTGTAATTCGTGAAGCGCTAGAGACCCAGTACTTC	CSVIREALETQYF
many	TRBD1	TRBV7-2	TRBJ2-1	TGTGCCAGCAGTCCGACAGGGGCCAACAATGAGCAGTTCTTC	CASSPTGANNEQFF
-	TRBD1	TRBV6-5	TRBJ1-2	TGTGCCAGCAGTACACAGGGGACGGATGGCTACACCTTC	CASSTQGTDGYTF
-	-	TRBV20-1	TRBJ1-1	TGCAGTGCTGCGGACAGTAACACTGAAGCTTTCTTT	CSAADSNTEAFF
few	TRBD1	TRBV15	TRBJ1-1	TGTGCCACCGGAGAGTCCAGACAGGGTCTTGAAGCTTTCTTT	CATGESRQGLEAFF
many	-	TRBV7-2	TRBJ2-5	TGTGCCAGCAGCTTAGGGCCGACAGCCAGTGAGACCCAGTACTTC	CASSLGPTASETQYF
-	-	TRBV4-1	TRBJ1-2	TGCGCCAGCAGCCAAGACAACAGGGACTATGGCTACACCTTC	CASSQDNRDYGYTF
-	-	TRBV12-3/TRBV12-4	TRBJ2-1	TGTGCCAGCAGTGGGGCCTTAGCAAATGAGCAGTTCTTC	CASSGALANEQFF
many	TRBD2	TRBV7-6	TRBJ2-1	TGTGCCAGCAGCTCTAGCGGGGCCAACTACAATGAGCAGTTCTTC	CASSSSGANYNEQFF
-	TRBD1	TRBV6-6	TRBJ1-2	TGTGCCAGCAGCCGTCAGGGACAGGGTATAAGTGGCTACACCTTC	CASSRQGQGISGYTF
few	-	TRBV28	TRBJ1-2	TGTGCCAGCAGTTTAAGAGGGATGGACTATGGCTACACCTTC	CASSLRGMDYGYTF
few	-	TRBV4-1	TRBJ2-2	TGCGCCAGCAGCCAAGAGTTAGCGGACCACACCGGGGAGCTGTTTTTT	CASSQELADHTGELFF
many	TRBD1	TRBV7-8	TRBJ2-7	TGTGCCAGCAGCTTGGGTTCGACAGGGGGAGGGTACGAGCAGTACTTC	CASSLGSTGGGYEQYF
-	-	TRBV7-2	TRBJ2-5	TGTGCCAGCAGCTCCACCCCGGACCAAGAGACCCAGTACTTC	CASSSTPDQETQYF
few	TRBD2	TRBV7-2	TRBJ2-5	TGTGCCAGCAGCTCGCCTTCGGGGGGGGCGACCCAGTACTTC	CASSSPSGGATQYF
many	TRBD2	TRBV7-2	TRBJ2-3	TGTGCCAGCAGCTTACAAGCGGGAGGAGATACGCAGTATTTT	CASSLQAGGDTQYF
few	TRBD2	TRBV12-3/TRBV12-4	TRBJ2-2	TGTGCCAGCAGAACCGGACTAGCGGCGAACACCGGGGAGCTGTTTTTT	CASRTGLAANTGELFF
-	-	TRBV6-2/TRBV6-3	TRBJ2-1	TGTGCCAGCAGTTACCCGGGACTCCGAGACGTTTACAATGAGCAGTTCTTC	CASSYPGLRDVYNEQFF
few	-	TRBV12-3/TRBV12-4	TRBJ2-2	TGTGCCAGCAGTCCAATTAGCGGAACCGGGGAGCTGTTTTTT	CASSPISGTGELFF
-	TRBD2	TRBV7-2	TRBJ2-1	TGTGCCAACAGCCCCTGGGGGGGGGGTTACAATGAGCAGTTCTTC	CANSPWGGGYNEQFF
few	-	TRBV25-1	TRBJ2-1	TGTGCCAGCAGTGAATCCCTAGCAGGATACAATGAGCAGTTCTTC	CASSESLAGYNEQFF
few	TRBD2	TRBV12-3/TRBV12-4	TRBJ2-5	TGTGCCAGCAGTTTCTCGGGACTAGCACTGAGAGAGACCCAGTACTTC	CASSFSGLALRETQYF
-	TRBD2	TRBV7-4	TRBJ2-5	TGTGCCAGCAGCTTAGGACGACTAGCGGGGCCTAAGTCGCCCTTCCAAGAGACCCAGTACTTC	CASSLGRLAGPKSPFQETQYF
many	-	TRBV7-9	TRBJ2-7	TGTGCCAGCAGCTACCGATCGGATGGCAAGCAGTACTTC	CASSYRSDGKQYF
many	-	TRBV7-2	TRBJ1-1	TGTGCCAGCAGCCGGAGGGGAGGGGCAGGCGGCACTGAAGCTTTCTTT	CASSRRGGAGGTEAFF
-	-	TRBV12-3/TRBV12-4	TRBJ1-5	TGTGCCAGCAGTTTAGAGGGACGGCAAAATCAGCCCCAGCATTTT	CASSLEGRQNQPQHF
few	-	TRBV20-1	TRBJ2-7	TGCAGTGCCCCGGGCAAGGGGGGGGTCTACGAGCAGTACTTC	CSAPGKGGVYEQYF
few	-	TRBV7-2	TRBJ2-6	TGTGCCAGCAGCCGCGACAGTAACTCTGGGGCCAACGTCCTGACTTTC	CASSRDSNSGANVLTF
-	TRBD1	TRBV20-1	TRBJ2-1	TGCAGTGCTAGAGGTCAGGGGGCAGAGCGGGTCTCCTACAATGAGCAGTTCTTC	CSARGQGAERVSYNEQFF
-	-	TRBV5-1	TRBJ2-7	TGCGCCAGCAGCAGCTACGACAGGGACTCTAGGGAGCAGTACTTC	CASSSYDRDSREQYF
many	TRBD2	TRBV4-1	TRBJ2-7	TGCGCCAGCAGCCAAGATTGGGCTAGCGGGAGTGAGCAGTACTTC	CASSQDWASGSEQYF
-	-	TRBV28	TRBJ2-7	TGTGCCAGCAGTTTAGACACCCCCTCCTACGAGCAGTACTTC	CASSLDTPSYEQYF
many	TRBD1	TRBV12-3/TRBV12-4	TRBJ1-2	TGTGCCAGCAGTTTTAATGGACAGGGGTTGGCTAACTATGGCTACACCTTC	CASSFNGQGLANYGYTF
few	-	TRBV4-1	TRBJ1-1	TGCGCCAGCAGCCAGGGGGAGTTAATGAACACTGAAGCTTTCTTT	CASSQGELMNTEAFF